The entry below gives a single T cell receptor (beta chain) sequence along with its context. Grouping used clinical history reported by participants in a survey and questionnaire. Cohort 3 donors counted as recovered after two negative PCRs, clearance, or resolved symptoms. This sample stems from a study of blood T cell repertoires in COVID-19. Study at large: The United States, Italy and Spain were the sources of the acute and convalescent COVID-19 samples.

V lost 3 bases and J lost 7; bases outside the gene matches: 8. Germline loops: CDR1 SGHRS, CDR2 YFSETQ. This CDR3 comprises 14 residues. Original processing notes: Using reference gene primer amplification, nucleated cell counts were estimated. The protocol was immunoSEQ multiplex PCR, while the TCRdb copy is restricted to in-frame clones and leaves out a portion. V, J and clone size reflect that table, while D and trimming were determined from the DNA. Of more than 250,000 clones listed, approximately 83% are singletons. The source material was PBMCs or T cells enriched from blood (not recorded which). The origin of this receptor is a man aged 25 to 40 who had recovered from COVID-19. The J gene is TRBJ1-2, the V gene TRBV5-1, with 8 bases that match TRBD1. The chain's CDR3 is CASSSGTGRPGYTF. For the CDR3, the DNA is TGCGCCAGCAGCTCGGGGACAGGTCGTCCTGGCTACACCTTC.